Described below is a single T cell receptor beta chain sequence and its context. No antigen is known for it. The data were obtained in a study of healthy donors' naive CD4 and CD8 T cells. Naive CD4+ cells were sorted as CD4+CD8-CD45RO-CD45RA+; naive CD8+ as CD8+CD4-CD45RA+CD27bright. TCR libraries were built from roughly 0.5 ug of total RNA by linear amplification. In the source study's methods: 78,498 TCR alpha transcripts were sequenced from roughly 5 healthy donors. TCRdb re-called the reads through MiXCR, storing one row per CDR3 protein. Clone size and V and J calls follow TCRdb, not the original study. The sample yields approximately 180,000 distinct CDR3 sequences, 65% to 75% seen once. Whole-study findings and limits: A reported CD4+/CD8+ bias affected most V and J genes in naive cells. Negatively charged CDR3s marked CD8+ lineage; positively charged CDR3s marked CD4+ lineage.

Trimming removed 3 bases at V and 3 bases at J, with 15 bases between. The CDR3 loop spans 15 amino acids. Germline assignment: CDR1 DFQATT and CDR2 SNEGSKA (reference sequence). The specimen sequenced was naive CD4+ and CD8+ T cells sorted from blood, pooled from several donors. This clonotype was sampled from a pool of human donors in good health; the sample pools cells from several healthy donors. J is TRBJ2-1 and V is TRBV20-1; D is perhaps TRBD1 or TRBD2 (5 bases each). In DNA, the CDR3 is TGCAGTGCTAGGGGGCTTCTAGCTCACTACAATGAGCAGTTCTTC. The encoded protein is CSARGLLAHYNEQFF.